This entry features one T cell receptor (beta chain) sequence. Its antigen is undetermined. The table came from immunoSEQ multiplex PCR; TCRdb's copy has only in-frame clones and leaves some out. This sample yields 35,000 to 45,000 clones, of which 71% are seen a single time; 15% to 20% belongs to the top ten. The record originates from a study of cytotoxic CD8 clonotypes in ibrutinib-treated CLL. Study-wide background: The patients comprised about eleven relapsed/refractory and roughly 15 treatment-naive cases, approximately 17 IGHV unmutated. Timing of response sample collection was a median roughly twelve months after treatment start, with a range of 6 to 36. Findings and limits, study-wide: Having risen at ibrutinib response, clonality had fallen back toward baseline by progression. Sampling of sustained-remission and progressing patients occurred at differing times.

The sequencing used PBMCs, collected at disease progression, from a patient treated with ibrutinib. The TCR originated in a human donor with chronic lymphocytic leukemia.

CDR3: CASSPVTAAGELFF. The CDR3 DNA reads as TGTGCCAGCAGTCCCGTTACTGCCGCCGGGGAGCTGTTTTTT. V gene TRBV2 combines with J gene TRBJ2-2; D gene unclear. CDR3 size: 14 residues. V was trimmed by 5 bases and J by 6 bases, leaving 13 bases between them. Per the germline V gene, CDR1 is SNHLY and CDR2 is FYNNEI. Drawing the rest from reference TRBV2 and TRBJ2-2, the complete variable domain is EPEVTQTPSHQVTQMGQEVILRCVPISNHLYFYWYRQILGQKVEFLVSFYNNEISEKSEIFDDQFSVERPDGSNFTLKIRSTKLEDSAMYFCASSPVTAAGELFFGEGSRLTVL.